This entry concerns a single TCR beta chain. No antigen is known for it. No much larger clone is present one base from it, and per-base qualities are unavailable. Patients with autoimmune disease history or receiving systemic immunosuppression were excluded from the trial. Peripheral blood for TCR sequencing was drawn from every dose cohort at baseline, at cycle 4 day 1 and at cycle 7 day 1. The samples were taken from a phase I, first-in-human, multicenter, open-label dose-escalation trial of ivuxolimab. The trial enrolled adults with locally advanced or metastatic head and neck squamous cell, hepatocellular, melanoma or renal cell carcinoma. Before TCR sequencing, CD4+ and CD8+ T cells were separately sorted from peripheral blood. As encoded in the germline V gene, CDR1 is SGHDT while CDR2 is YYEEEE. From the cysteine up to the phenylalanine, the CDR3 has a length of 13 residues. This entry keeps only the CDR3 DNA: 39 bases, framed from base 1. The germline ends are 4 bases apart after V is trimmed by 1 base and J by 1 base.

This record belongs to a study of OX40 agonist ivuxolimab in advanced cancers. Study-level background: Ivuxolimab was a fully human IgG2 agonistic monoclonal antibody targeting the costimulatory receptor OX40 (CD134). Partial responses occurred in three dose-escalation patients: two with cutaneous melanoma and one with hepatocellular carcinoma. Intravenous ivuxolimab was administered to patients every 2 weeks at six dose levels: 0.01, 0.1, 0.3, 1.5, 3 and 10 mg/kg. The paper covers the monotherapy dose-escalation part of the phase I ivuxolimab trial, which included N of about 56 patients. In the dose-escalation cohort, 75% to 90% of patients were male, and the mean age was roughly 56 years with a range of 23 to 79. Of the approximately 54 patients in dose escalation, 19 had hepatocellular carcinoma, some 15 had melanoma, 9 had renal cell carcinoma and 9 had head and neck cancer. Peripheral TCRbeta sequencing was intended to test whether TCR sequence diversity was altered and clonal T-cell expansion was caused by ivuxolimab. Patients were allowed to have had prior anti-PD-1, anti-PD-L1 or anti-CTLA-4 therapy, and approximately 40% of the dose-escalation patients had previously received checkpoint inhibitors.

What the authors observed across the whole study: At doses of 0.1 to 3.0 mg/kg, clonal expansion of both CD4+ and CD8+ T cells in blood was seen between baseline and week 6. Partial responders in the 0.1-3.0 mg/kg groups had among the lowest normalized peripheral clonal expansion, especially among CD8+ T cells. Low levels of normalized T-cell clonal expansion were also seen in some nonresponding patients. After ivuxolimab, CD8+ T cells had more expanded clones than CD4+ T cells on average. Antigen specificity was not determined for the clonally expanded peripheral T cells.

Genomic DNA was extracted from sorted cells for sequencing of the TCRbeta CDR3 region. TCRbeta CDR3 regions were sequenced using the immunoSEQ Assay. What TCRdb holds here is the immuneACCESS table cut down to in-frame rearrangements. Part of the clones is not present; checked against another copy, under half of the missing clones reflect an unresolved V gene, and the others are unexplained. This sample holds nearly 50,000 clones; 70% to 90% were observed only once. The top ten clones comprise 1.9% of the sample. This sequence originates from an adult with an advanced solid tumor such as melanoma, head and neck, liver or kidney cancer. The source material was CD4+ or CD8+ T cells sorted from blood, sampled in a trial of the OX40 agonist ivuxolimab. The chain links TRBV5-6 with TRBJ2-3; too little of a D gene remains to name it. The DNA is TGTGCCAGCAGCTTGTCGGGCACAGATACGCAGTATTTT. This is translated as CASSLSGTDTQYF.